This T cell receptor beta chain was sequenced in a study of blood T cell repertoires in COVID-19. Here immunoSEQ multiplex PCR was the method, and the copy in TCRdb shows in-frame clones only, minus some. The sample includes 120,000 or so clones, over 65% of them seen just once. Trimming removed 1 base from V and 8 bases from J, with 11 bases in between. The germline V gene encodes CDR1 SEHNR and CDR2 FQNEAQ (reference sequence). The CDR3 is 13 residues long. The TCR sequence derives from a woman of 80 years or more with acute or convalescent COVID-19. The sample taken for sequencing was peripheral blood. The chain combines TRBV7-9 with TRBJ1-1, with D hard to call. The CDR3 is CASSLGAGLEAFF. CDR3 sequence (DNA): TGTGCCAGCAGCTTAGGGGCGGGCCTGGAAGCTTTCTTT.